This TCR beta chain appears in the sequencing data of a study of blood T cell repertoires in COVID-19. Germline V gene data show CDR1 as LGHDT and CDR2 as YNNKEL (reference sequence). The CDR3 covers 15 residues. The V end was cut by 4 bases, the J end by 5 bases, with 15 bases between. Clones were read by immunoSEQ multiplex PCR, and TCRdb kept only the in-frame ones, dropping some. The sample has over 65,000 clones, roughly 90% seen once. This clonotype was sampled from a woman between 55 and 75 years old with acute or convalescent COVID-19. J is TRBJ2-1 and V is TRBV3-1 (or the pseudogene TRBV3-2); possible D gene TRBD2, 6 bases. Sequencing input: peripheral blood. The CDR3 sequence: CASSRSLWGDNEQFF. The CDR3 DNA reads TGTGCCAGCAGCCGGTCCCTGTGGGGGGACAATGAGCAGTTCTTC.